This TCR beta chain stems from a study of T cell responses to AZD1222 COVID-19 vaccine. Broader study findings: Nearly half of spike-specific TCRs reportedly target unmutated variant regions. At study baseline, merely more than 5 AZD1222 recipients were seropositive.

Details on this clone: Its matching antigen is unknown.

Using immunoSEQ multiplex PCR, the repertoire was profiled, and TCRdb retains in-frame clones only, with some absent. The sample carries just under 75,000 clones, over 60% recorded once. Researchers grouped second doses given at about 4 or about 12 weeks into one pool. Germline V gene data show CDR1 as SGHTA and CDR2 as FQGTGA. Trimming removed 1 base at V and 5 bases at J, with 6 bases between. The CDR3 consists of 13 residues. This clonotype was sampled from an adult who received the AZD1222 COVID-19 vaccine. The chain couples TRBV7-3 to TRBJ2-4; D is undetermined. The input for sequencing was peripheral blood, taken 28 days after the second AZD1222 dose. The CDR3 DNA reads TGTGCCAGCAGCTTAAACGCAGAAAACATTCAGTACTTC. Translated, it gives CASSLNAENIQYF.